This T cell receptor beta chain was identified during a study of T cell changes during pregnancy in multiple sclerosis (dated by TCRdb to between 2017 and 2020). As for the study more broadly: In women with multiple sclerosis, the researchers looked at how the T cell repertoire shifted as pregnancy progressed.

Worth noting for this clone: The specificity of this receptor is unknown. No base qualities exist here, and no much larger clone lies one base off it.

From the cysteine up to the phenylalanine, the CDR3 has a length of 13 residues. Only the CDR3 DNA is retained, 39 bases long and in frame from the first base. V trim: 6 bases; J trim: 6 bases; unmatched bases: 6. CDR1 and CDR2 (MNHNY, SVGAGI) derive from the germline V gene (reference sequence). Receptors were amplified or captured by the immunoSEQ multiplex PCR assay. As stored in TCRdb, this immuneACCESS dataset retains in-frame rearrangements with V and J assigned. A fraction of the clones does not appear; measured against another copy, unresolved V genes explain less than half of the discrepancy, and the remainder lacks a known reason. For this sample the table gives approximately 50,000 clones, of which 90% to 95% were detected only once. Roughly 10% of the sample goes to the ten largest clones.

The clonotype was recovered from a female donor with multiple sclerosis, enrolled in a pregnancy study. Sequencing used CD8+ T cells from peripheral blood mononuclear cells, obtained after pregnancy. The rearrangement combines TRBV6-6 with TRBJ1-2, and 8 junctional nucleotides match TRBD1. The CDR3 protein: CASSPGQAHGYTF. The nucleotide sequence reads as follows: TGTGCCAGCAGCCCGGGACAGGCCCATGGCTACACCTTC.